Listed here are 10 T cell receptor beta chains from one sample, sequenced in a study of cytomegalovirus exposure and HLA in healthy donors. With 60 Vbeta and 13 Jbeta primers, the PCR was carried out. Profiled with immunoSEQ multiplex PCR; TCRdb holds only in-frame clones, not every one. The sample lists under 200,000 clones, 82% occurring once. The sequenced sample was PBMCs. The receptors were gathered from a girl aged 2 to 9 in good health and CMV-seropositive.

V is TRBV4-1 and J is TRBJ1-1; 9 nucleotides line up with TRBD1. Losses at the gene ends were 0 bases for V and 9 bases for J; bases not matched to a gene: 11. This CDR3 contains 16 residues. CDR1 is MGHRA, CDR2 YSYEKL, per germline. The CDR3 spells CASSQDPTGGASKAFF. The CDR3 DNA sequence: TGCGCCAGCAGCCAAGACCCAACAGGGGGCGCTAGCAAAGCTTTCTTT.

This chain links TRBV2 with TRBJ2-7; 8 bases map to TRBD2. Germline lookup yields CDR1 SNHLY and CDR2 FYNNEI. Losses at the gene ends were 6 bases for V and 7 bases for J; bases not matched to a gene: 11. The CDR3 is 14 residues long. This CDR3 is CASREREWVGEQYF. In nucleotides, the CDR3 is TGTGCCAGCAGAGAGCGGGAGTGGGTTGGTGAGCAGTACTTC. Full variable domain (rest looked up from reference TRBV2 and TRBJ2-7): EPEVTQTPSHQVTQMGQEVILRCVPISNHLYFYWYRQILGQKVEFLVSFYNNEISEKSEIFDDQFSVERPDGSNFTLKIRSTKLEDSAMYFCASREREWVGEQYFGPGTRLTVT.

V and J are TRBV19 and TRBJ2-1; TRBD1 is a possible D gene (6 bases). This CDR3 is 15 amino acids long. V was clipped by 5 bases and J by 2 bases, with 13 bases between them. Germline CDR1 reads LNHDA; CDR2 reads SQIVND (reference sequence). The CDR3 coding sequence is TGTGCCAGTAGTGTCACAGGGAACACCTACAATGAGCAGTTCTTC. Protein: CASSVTGNTYNEQFF.

Written as DNA, the CDR3 is TGTGCCAGCAGTTTAATTTTGGGACAGGCCATTTCCTACGAGCAGTACTTC. This translates into CASSLILGQAISYEQYF. The chain couples TRBV28 to TRBJ2-7; 8 nucleotides agree with TRBD1. Losses at the gene ends were 2 bases for V and 1 base for J; bases not matched to a gene: 10. CDR1 and CDR2 (germline): MDHEN, SYDVKM. The CDR3 has 17 amino acids.

The chain joins TRBV6-4 to TRBJ1-1, with a weak D call TRBD1 (5 bases). CDR1 MRHNA and CDR2 SNTAGT come from the germline V gene. The CDR3 has 14 residues. Trimming left V 9 bases short and J 2 bases short, with 16 bases between. The CDR3 bases are TGTGCCAGAGGACGCCGGACACCAAACACTGAAGCTTTCTTT. It yields the protein CARGRRTPNTEAFF.

This clone showed up just a few times. The chain couples TRBV28 to TRBJ1-2; D is perhaps TRBD1 (5 bases). Trimming cost V 5 bases and J 4 bases, with 17 bases left between them. The CDR3 consists of 15 residues. Germline CDR1 is MDHEN and CDR2 is SYDVKM. In DNA form, the CDR3 reads TGTGCCAGCAGTCGGAACGGGGGGGGTTCCTATGGCTACACCTTC. Protein sequence: CASSRNGGGSYGYTF.

This chain connects TRBV6-1 to TRBJ1-6; D might be TRBD1 (5 bases). The CDR3 consists of 15 residues. The germline V gene encodes CDR1 MNHNS and CDR2 SASEGT. Trimming pared 5 bases from V and 6 bases from J, leaving 14 bases between. The CDR3 nucleotides read TGTGCCAGCAGTCCAGGGACGGGGGGTAATTCACCCCTCCACTTT. Translated, it gives CASSPGTGGNSPLHF.

This chain's CDR3 is CASSSSPLPVAGGGRTSYNEQFF. The CDR3 nucleotides read TGTGCCAGCAGTAGTTCCCCCCTCCCTGTAGCGGGAGGAGGAAGGACCTCCTACAATGAGCAGTTCTTC. The J gene is TRBJ2-1, the V gene TRBV28, with 10 nucleotides matching TRBD2. Germline V gives CDR1 MDHEN, CDR2 SYDVKM. The CDR3 runs to 23 residues. Losses at the gene ends were 5 bases for V and 0 bases for J; bases not matched to a gene: 25.

This rearrangement joins TRBV27 to TRBJ2-5; 11 positions agree with TRBD2. The CDR3 runs 16 residues. In germline, CDR1 is MNHEY, CDR2 SMNVEV (reference sequence). J gave up 4 bases and V 5 bases, and 9 bases lay outside the gene matches. The CDR3 loop is CASSPRLAGPVETQYF. Here the CDR3 DNA reads TGTGCCAGCAGTCCCCGACTAGCGGGGCCCGTAGAGACCCAGTACTTC.

This chain uses TRBV7-9 with TRBJ2-5; D may be TRBD1 (5 bases). Trimming removed 6 bases from V and 2 bases from J, with 16 bases in between. CDR3 length: 15 residues. Germline CDR1 and CDR2: SEHNR and FQNEAQ (reference sequence). The CDR3 DNA reads as TGTGCCAGCAGTCTCATACCGACAGCTCAAGAGACCCAGTACTTC. Translation: CASSLIPTAQETQYF. Together with reference TRBV7-9 and TRBJ2-5, the CDR3 gives the full variable domain: DTGVSQNPRHKITKRGQNVTFRCDPISEHNRLYWYRQTLGQGPEFLTYFQNEAQLEKSRLLSDRFSAERPKGSFSTLEIQRTEQGDSAMYLCASSLIPTAQETQYFGPGTRLLVL.